The T cell receptor beta chain described here comes from a study of T cell responses to AZD1222 COVID-19 vaccine. Study-wide results and limits: Samples come after the peak T cell response, not at day 14.

The CDR3 is 15 residues long. Germline CDR1 reads MNHNS; CDR2 reads SASEGT. Trimming left V 1 base short and J 4 bases short, with 11 bases between. Remarks on this clone: Its antigen is not known.

Profiling relied on immunoSEQ multiplex PCR, and the TCRdb table lists in-frame clones only, not all of them. The sample carries 95,000 to 150,000 clones, 75% to 85% recorded once. The sequence was obtained from an adult who received the AZD1222 COVID-19 vaccine. The sequencing used peripheral blood, collected 28 days after the second AZD1222 dose. The chain employs TRBV6-1 and TRBJ1-5; D is unresolved. The chain's CDR3 is CASSEGSVDNQPQHF. CDR3 in DNA: TGTGCCAGCAGTGAAGGCAGCGTGGATAATCAGCCCCAGCATTTT.